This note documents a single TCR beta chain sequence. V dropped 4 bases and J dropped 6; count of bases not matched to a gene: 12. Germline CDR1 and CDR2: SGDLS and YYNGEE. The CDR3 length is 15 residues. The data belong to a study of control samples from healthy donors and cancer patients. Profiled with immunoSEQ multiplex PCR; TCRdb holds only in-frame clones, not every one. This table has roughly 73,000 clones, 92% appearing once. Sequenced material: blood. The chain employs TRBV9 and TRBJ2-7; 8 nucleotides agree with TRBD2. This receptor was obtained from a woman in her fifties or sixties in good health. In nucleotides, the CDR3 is TGTGCCAGCAGCCCACCGGGGGGGACACGGGGCGAGCAGTACTTC. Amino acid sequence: CASSPPGGTRGEQYF.